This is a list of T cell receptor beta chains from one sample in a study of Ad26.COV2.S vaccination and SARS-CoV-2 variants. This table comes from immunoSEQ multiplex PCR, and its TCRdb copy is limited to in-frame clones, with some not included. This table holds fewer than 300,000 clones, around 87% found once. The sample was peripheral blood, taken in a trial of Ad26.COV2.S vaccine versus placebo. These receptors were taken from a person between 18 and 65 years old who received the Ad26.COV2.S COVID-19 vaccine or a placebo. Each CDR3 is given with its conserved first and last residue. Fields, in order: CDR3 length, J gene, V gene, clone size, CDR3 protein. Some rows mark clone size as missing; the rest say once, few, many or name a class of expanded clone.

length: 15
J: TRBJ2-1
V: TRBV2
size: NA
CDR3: CASSVTGTSGNGQFF

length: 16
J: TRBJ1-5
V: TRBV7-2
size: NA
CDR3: CASSPRSSGLSQPQHF

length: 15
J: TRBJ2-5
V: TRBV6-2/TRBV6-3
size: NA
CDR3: CASSSRGALGETQYF

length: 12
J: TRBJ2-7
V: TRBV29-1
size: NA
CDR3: CSVWTVSYEQYF

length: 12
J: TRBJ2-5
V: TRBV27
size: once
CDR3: CASSPLGETQYF

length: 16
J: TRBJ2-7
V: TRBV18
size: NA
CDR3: CASSPPESRTGNEQYF

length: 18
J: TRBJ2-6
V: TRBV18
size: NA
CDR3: CASSPRAGDSSGANVLTF

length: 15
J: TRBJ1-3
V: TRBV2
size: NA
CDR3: CASNGKDRGGNTIYF

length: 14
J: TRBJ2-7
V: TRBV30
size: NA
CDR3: CAWRGDRGFYEQYF

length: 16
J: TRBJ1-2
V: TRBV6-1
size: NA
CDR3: CASSDGTPLSNYGYTF

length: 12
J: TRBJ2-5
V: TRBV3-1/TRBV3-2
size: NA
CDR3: CASSQDGKTQYF

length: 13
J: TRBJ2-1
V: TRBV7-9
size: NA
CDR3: CASSLRTLGEQFF

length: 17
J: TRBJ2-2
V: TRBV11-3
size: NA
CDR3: CASSLNSWTTIDTELFF

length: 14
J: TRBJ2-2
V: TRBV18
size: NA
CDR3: CASSPNRVAGELFF

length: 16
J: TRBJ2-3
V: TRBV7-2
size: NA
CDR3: CASSFLAGFSTDTQYF

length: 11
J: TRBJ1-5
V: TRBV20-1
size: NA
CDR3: CSASEGQFQHF

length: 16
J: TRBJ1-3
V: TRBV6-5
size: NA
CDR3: CASSYSGQPGGNTIYF

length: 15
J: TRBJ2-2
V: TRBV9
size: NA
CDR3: CASSETGGNTGELFF

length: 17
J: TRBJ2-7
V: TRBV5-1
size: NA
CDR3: CASSLASSASPTYEQYF

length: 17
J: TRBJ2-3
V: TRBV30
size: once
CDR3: CAWSVRLGGSFTDTQYF

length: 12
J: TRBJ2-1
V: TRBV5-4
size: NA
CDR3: CASSFRASEQFF

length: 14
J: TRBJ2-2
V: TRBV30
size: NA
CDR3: CAWLGGSYTGELFF

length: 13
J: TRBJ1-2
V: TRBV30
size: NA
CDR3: CAWSRDRPYGYTF

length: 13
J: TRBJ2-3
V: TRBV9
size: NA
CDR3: CASSDRQADTQYF

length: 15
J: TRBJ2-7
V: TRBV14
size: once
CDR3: CASSPGSGGSYEQYF

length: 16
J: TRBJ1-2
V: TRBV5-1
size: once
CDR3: CASSYTRDRTNYGYTF

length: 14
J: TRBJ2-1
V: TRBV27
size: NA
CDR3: CASSRTLPGGRPFF

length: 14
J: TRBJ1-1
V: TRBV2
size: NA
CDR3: CASSLQGINTEAFF

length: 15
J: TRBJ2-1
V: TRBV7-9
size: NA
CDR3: CASSALPSSYNEQFF

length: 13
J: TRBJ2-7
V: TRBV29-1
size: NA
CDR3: CSVAQGAFYEQYF

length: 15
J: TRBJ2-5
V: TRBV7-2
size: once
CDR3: CASSPRTSGQETQYF

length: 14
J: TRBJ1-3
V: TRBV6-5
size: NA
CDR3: CASGADSSGNTIYF

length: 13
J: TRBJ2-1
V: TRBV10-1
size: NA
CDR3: CASSRTSGEEQFF

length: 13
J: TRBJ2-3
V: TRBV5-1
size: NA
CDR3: CASSWGYADTQYF

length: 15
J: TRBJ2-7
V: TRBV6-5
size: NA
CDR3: CASTQGGSGRVEQYF

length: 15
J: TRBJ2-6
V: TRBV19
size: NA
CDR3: CASSTQYSGANVLTF

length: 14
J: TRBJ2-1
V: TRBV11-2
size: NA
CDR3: CASSSQVGVNEQFF

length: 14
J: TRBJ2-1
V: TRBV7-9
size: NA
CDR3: CASSRDFLRHEQFF

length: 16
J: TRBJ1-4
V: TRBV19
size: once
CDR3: CASSRDREGGNEKLFF

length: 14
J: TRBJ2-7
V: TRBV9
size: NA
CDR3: CASSVGTSGSEQYF

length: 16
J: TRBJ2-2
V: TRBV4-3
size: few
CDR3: CASSQGQGWYTGELFF

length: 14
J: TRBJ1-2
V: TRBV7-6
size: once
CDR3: CASSPQTSYYGYTF

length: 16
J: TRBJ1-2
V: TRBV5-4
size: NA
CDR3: CASSLDRTVRPYGYTF

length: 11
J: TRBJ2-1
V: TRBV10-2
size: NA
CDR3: CASSESNEQFF

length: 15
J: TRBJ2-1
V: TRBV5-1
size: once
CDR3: CASSSDRESFGEQFF

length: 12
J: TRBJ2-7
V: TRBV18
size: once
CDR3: CASSPQRDEQYF

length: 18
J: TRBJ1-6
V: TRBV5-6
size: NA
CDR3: CASSEGWGRFRWNSPLHF

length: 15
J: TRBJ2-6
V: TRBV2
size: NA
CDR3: CASSDLRSGANVLTF

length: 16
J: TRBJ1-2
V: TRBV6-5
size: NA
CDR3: CASSYSVGGQVYGYTF

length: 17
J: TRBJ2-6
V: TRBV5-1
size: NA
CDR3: CASSPTTLFSGANVLTF

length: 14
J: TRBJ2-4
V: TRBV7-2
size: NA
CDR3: CASSYFTGENIQYF

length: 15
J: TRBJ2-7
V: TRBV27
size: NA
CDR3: CASSLSGPLSYEQYF

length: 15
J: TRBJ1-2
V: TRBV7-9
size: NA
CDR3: CASSLKPTGAYGYTF

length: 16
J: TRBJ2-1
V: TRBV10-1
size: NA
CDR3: CASSPHEGSPGDEQFF

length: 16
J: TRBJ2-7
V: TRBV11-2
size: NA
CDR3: CASRELGAQGLYEQYF

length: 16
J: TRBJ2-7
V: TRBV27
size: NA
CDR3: CASSLALGGGRFEQYF

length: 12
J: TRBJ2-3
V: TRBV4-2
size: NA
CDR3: CASSQGINTQYF

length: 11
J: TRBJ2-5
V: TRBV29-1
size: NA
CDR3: CSVEGLETQYF

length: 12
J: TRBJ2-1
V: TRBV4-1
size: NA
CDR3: CASSLQTKEQFF

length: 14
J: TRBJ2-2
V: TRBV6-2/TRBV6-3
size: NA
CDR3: CASSRTGNIGELFF